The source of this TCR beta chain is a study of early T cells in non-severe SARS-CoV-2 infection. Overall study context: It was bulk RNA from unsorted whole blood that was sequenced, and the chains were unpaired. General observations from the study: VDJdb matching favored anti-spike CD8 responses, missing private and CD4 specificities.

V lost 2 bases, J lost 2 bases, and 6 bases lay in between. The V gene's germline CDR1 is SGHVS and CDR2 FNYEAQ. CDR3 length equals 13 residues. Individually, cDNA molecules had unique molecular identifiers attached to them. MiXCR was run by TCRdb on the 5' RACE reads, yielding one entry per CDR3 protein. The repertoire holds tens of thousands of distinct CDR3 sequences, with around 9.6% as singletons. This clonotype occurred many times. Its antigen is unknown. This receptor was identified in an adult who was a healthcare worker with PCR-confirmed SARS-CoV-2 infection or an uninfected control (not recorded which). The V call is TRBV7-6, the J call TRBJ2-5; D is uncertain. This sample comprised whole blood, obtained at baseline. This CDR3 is CASSLRTQETQYF. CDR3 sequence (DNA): TGTGCCAGCAGCTTACGCACTCAAGAGACCCAGTACTTC.